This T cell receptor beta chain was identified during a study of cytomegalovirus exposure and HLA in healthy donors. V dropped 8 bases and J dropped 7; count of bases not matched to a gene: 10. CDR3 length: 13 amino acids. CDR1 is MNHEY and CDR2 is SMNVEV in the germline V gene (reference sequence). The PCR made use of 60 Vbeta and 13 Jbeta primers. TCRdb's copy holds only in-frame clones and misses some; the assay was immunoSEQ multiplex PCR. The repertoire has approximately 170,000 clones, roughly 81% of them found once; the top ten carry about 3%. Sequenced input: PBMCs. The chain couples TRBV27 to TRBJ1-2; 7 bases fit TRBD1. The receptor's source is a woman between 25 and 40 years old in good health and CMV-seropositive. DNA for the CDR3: TGTGCCAGCCGCGGGGACAGAGCCTTTGGCTACACCTTC. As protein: CASRGDRAFGYTF.